The next 9 T cell receptor beta chains were all read from a single sample in a study of blood T cell repertoires in COVID-19. Generated by immunoSEQ multiplex PCR, the TCRdb table keeps only in-frame clones and is missing some. The table records roughly 34,000 clones, 70% to 80% of them present only once. Sequencing used peripheral blood. The receptor source for this set is a human donor in a cohort sampled during active COVID-19.

The chain uses TRBV18 and TRBJ2-3, with TRBD2 matching over 13 bases. In germline, CDR1 is KGHSH, CDR2 LQKENI. CDR3 length: 17 residues. V gave up 6 bases and J gave up 5 bases; unmatched junction bases: 11. The CDR3, as DNA: TGTGCCAGCTCCGGAGGACTAGCGGGAGAAACCGGAGATACGCAGTATTTT. It is translated as CASSGGLAGETGDTQYF.

The V gene is TRBV2, the J gene TRBJ1-3; D is possibly TRBD1 (6 bases). V was shortened by 6 bases and J by 0 bases, with 12 bases between the two germline ends. The CDR3 is 15 amino acids. Germline assignment: CDR1 SNHLY and CDR2 FYNNEI. The CDR3 coding sequence is TGTGCCAGCAGATACAGGGTCGCCTCTGGAAACACCATATATTTT. Protein product: CASRYRVASGNTIYF.

V usage is TRBV29-1 and J usage is TRBJ2-7, with D perhaps TRBD2 (6 bases). The CDR3 extends over 14 amino acids. Trimming removed 6 bases at V and 0 bases at J, with 15 bases between. Germline V lookup: CDR1 SQVTM, CDR2 ANQGSEA. The CDR3 bases are TGCAGCGTCAAAGGAGGGGTTAGCTCCTACGAGCAGTACTTC. This encodes CSVKGGVSSYEQYF.

The V and J genes are TRBV29-1 and TRBJ1-1; a possible D gene is TRBD1 (6 bases). The V gene lost 5 bases and the J gene lost 5 bases, with 18 bases spanning the gap. CDR1 is SQVTM, CDR2 ANQGSEA, per germline. This CDR3 region has 14 residues. For the CDR3, the DNA is TGCAGCGTTCGCCCGGTACAGGGTTATACTGAAGCTTTCTTT. It is translated as CSVRPVQGYTEAFF. Complete variable domain (other parts from reference TRBV29-1 and TRBJ1-1): SAVISQKPSRDICQRGTSLTIQCQVDSQVTMMFWYRQQPGQSLTLIATANQGSEATYESGFVIDKFPISRPNLTFSTLTVSNMSPEDSSIYLCSVRPVQGYTEAFFGQGTRLTVV.

The chain combines TRBV19 with TRBJ1-1; TRBD1 matches at 7 bases. The CDR3 consists of 14 residues. V lost 3 bases, J lost 1 base, and 2 bases stayed unmatched. Germline lookup yields CDR1 LNHDA and CDR2 SQIVND (reference sequence). This chain's CDR3 is CASSITGANTEAFF. In nucleotides, the CDR3 is TGTGCCAGTAGTATCACAGGGGCGAACACTGAAGCTTTCTTT.

The chain has TRBV5-6 and TRBJ2-2, with a weak D call TRBD2 (6 bases). V was pared by 2 bases and J by 6 bases, with 11 bases between. The CDR3 is 14 amino acids. The germline CDR1 and CDR2 sequences are SGHDT and YYEEEE. The CDR3 protein is CASSFRPGAGELFF. CDR3 DNA sequence: TGTGCCAGCAGCTTCCGACCGGGAGCCGGGGAGCTGTTTTTT.

The genes are TRBV3-1 (or the pseudogene TRBV3-2) and TRBJ1-5; possible D gene TRBD1, 5 bases. There are 17 residues in the CDR3. In germline, CDR1 is LGHDT, CDR2 YNNKEL (reference sequence). Trimming cost V 0 bases and J 3 bases, with 15 bases left between them. The CDR3 bases are TGTGCCAGCAGCCAAGATAATGGCAGGGCCCCCAATCAGCCCCAGCATTTT. Translated, it gives CASSQDNGRAPNQPQHF.

The rearrangement links TRBV29-1 to TRBJ1-2; possible D gene TRBD1, 6 bases. Germline CDR1 and CDR2: SQVTM and ANQGSEA. This CDR3 has 13 amino acids. Trimming removed 5 bases at V and 5 bases at J, with 15 bases between. The CDR3 reads CSVKLQGWYGYTF. Written as DNA, the CDR3 is TGCAGCGTTAAACTGCAGGGGTGGTATGGCTACACCTTC.

The gene calls are TRBV2 and TRBJ1-4, with TRBD1 identical over 9 bases. The junction had 9 bases not matched to a gene; V was cut back by 1 base and J by 3 bases. Germline V lookup: CDR1 SNHLY, CDR2 FYNNEI. The length of the CDR3 is 18 residues. The CDR3 loop reads CASSEGTGAGWANEKLFF. The CDR3 nucleotides read TGTGCCAGCAGTGAAGGGACAGGGGCAGGCTGGGCTAATGAAAAACTGTTTTTT.